These 5 T cell receptor beta chains were sequenced from one sample in a study of blood T cell repertoires in COVID-19. Using immunoSEQ multiplex PCR, the repertoire was profiled, and TCRdb retains in-frame clones only, with some absent. The sample consists of 80,000 to 90,000 clones, about 85% of them appearing once. Sequencing input: peripheral blood. These receptors came from an elderly woman with COVID-19, enrolled during active disease.

This clone was seen once. This CDR3 reads CAWSQTGTGDEQFF. The CDR3 nucleotides are TGTGCCTGGAGCCAAACCGGGACTGGGGATGAGCAGTTCTTC. The V gene is TRBV30, the J gene TRBJ2-1, with a tentative D call TRBD2 (6 bases). V was shortened by 3 bases and J by 8 bases, with 17 bases between the two germline ends. The germline V gene has CDR1 GTSNPN and CDR2 SVGIG (reference sequence). The CDR3 extends over 14 amino acids.

The V and J genes are TRBV18 and TRBJ2-7; tentative D call: TRBD1 (5 bases). Trimming pared 1 base from V and 6 bases from J, leaving 13 bases between. The germline V gene has CDR1 KGHSH and CDR2 LQKENI. The CDR3 is 14 amino acids. This chain's CDR3 is CASSPLSQGTEQYF. In DNA form, the CDR3 reads TGTGCCAGCTCACCACTAAGCCAGGGCACCGAGCAGTACTTC.

V usage is TRBV28 and J usage is TRBJ1-5; D call uncertain. The CDR3 loop spans 16 amino acids. Per the germline V gene, CDR1 is MDHEN and CDR2 is SYDVKM. V was cut by 5 bases and J by 0 bases, with 14 bases left in between. For the CDR3, the DNA is TGTGCCAGCAGTCCCCCCCAGGTTTATAGCAATCAGCCCCAGCATTTT. Translation: CASSPPQVYSNQPQHF.

The chain couples TRBV6-2 or TRBV6-3 to TRBJ2-2; 10 positions agree with TRBD2. The germline V gene has CDR1 MNHEY and CDR2 SVGEGT. The junction had 7 bases not matched to a gene; V was cut back by 3 bases and J by 3 bases. This CDR3 comprises 17 residues. CDR3 in DNA: TGTGCCAGCAGTTATGGCAGCGGGGGGGCCGACACCGGGGAGCTGTTTTTT. Amino acids: CASSYGSGGADTGELFF.

The chain has TRBV19 and TRBJ1-1; D may be TRBD1 (6 bases). Trimming shortened V by 7 bases and J by 0 bases, and 12 bases separated the two germline ends. The CDR3 is made up of 14 amino acids. Germline CDR1 is LNHDA and CDR2 is SQIVND (reference sequence). The CDR3 protein is CASKRWDMNTEAFF. In DNA form, the CDR3 reads TGTGCCAGTAAAAGGTGGGACATGAACACTGAAGCTTTCTTT.